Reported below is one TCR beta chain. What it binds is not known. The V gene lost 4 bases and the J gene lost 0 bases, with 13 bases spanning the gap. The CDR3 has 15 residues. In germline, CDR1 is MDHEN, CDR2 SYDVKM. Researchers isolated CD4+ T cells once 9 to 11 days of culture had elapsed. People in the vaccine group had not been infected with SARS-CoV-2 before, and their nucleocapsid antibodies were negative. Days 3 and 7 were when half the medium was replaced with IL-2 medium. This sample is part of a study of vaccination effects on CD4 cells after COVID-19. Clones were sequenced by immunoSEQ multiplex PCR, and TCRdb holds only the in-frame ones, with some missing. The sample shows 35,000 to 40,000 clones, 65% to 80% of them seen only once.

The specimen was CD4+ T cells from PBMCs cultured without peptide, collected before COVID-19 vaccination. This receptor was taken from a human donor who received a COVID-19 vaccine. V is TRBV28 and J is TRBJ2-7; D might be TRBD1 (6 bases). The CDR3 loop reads CASSWRRDISYEQYF. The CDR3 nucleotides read TGTGCCAGCAGTTGGCGACGGGACATCTCCTACGAGCAGTACTTC.